The 29 T cell receptor beta chains given below trace back to one sample, sequenced in a study of T cell responses to AZD1222 COVID-19 vaccine (dated by TCRdb to about 2021). The library came from the immunoSEQ multiplex PCR assay. The immuneACCESS repertoire file appears here via TCRdb, limited to in-frame rearrangements. These files lack a portion of the clones; in checked studies, under half of the deficit traces to unresolved V genes, and the cause of the others is not known. The sample table lists 110,000 or so clones, approximately 89% of them with a count of one. The ten largest clones represent approximately 40% of the sample. The intended sense of this specimen's time point label: about 28 days (+/-7) after the second vaccine dose. The source was peripheral blood, collected 28 days after the second AZD1222 dose. The receptors originated from an adult who received the AZD1222 COVID-19 vaccine.

The chain links TRBV5-8 to TRBJ2-3, with TRBD1 as a possible D gene (6 bases). The CDR3 spans 15 residues. Germline loops: CDR1 SGHTS, CDR2 YDEGEE. Trimming removed 4 bases at V and 0 bases at J, with 12 bases between. The CDR3 DNA follows: TGTGCCAGCAGCCCCACAGGGATCAGCACAGATACGCAGTATTTT. Protein: CASSPTGISTDTQYF.

This chain links TRBV5-5 with TRBJ2-1; maybe TRBD2 (6 bases). Germline V gene lookup returns CDR1 SGHKS and CDR2 YYEKEE (reference sequence). The V end lost 0 bases, the J end lost 0 bases, and 16 bases lay between the germline ends. The CDR3 is 18 amino acids. Written as DNA, the CDR3 is TGTGCCAGCAGCTTGGGGCTAGCGTACTTTAGCTCCTACAATGAGCAGTTCTTC. This codes for CASSLGLAYFSSYNEQFF.

The V and J genes are TRBV18 and TRBJ2-2; tentatively, D is TRBD2 (5 bases). Germline V gene lookup returns CDR1 KGHSH and CDR2 LQKENI. This CDR3 spans 16 amino acids. Trimming took off 3 bases at V and 5 bases at J, with 16 bases between the two ends. This CDR3 reads CASSPPGFRGTGELFF. Here the CDR3 DNA reads TGTGCCAGCTCACCGCCAGGATTTCGAGGGACCGGGGAGCTGTTTTTT. Full variable domain (remainder filled in from reference TRBV18 and TRBJ2-2): NAGVMQNPRHLVRRRGQEARLRCSPMKGHSHVYWYRQLPEEGLKFMVYLQKENIIDESGMPKERFSAEFPKEGPSILRIQQVVRGDSAAYFCASSPPGFRGTGELFFGEGSRLTVL.

DNA for the CDR3: TGTGCCAGCAGAAAACCCAGGGGCGGGGGTTATGGCTACACCTTC. Translating it yields CASRKPRGGGYGYTF. The chain is built from TRBV27 and TRBJ1-2; a possible D gene is TRBD1 (6 bases). Trimming took off 6 bases at V and 5 bases at J, with 19 bases between the two ends. The CDR3 runs 15 residues. Germline V gene lookup returns CDR1 MNHEY and CDR2 SMNVEV (reference sequence).

V and J are TRBV5-1 and TRBJ1-2, with a possible D match to TRBD1 (5 bases). This CDR3 is 15 amino acids long. The V end lost 4 bases, the J end lost 0 bases, and 13 bases lay between the germline ends. CDR1 SGHRS and CDR2 YFSETQ come from the germline V gene. The CDR3 DNA sequence: TGCGCCAGCAGCCCCGGGACGGAACCTAACTATGGCTACACCTTC. It yields the protein CASSPGTEPNYGYTF.

V gene TRBV7-8 combines with J gene TRBJ2-7, with D possibly being TRBD2 (5 bases). The CDR3 contains 16 residues. Trimming took off 5 bases at V and 3 bases at J, with 20 bases between the two ends. Per the germline V gene, CDR1 is SGHVS and CDR2 is FQNEAQ. CDR3 amino acids: CASSPALRFGNYEQYF. As DNA, the CDR3 is TGTGCCAGCAGCCCAGCCCTCCGTTTCGGGAACTACGAGCAGTACTTC.

The rearrangement joins TRBV6-5 to TRBJ2-7; maybe TRBD2 (5 bases). Germline lookup yields CDR1 MNHEY and CDR2 SVGAGI. There are 15 residues in the CDR3. Trimming shortened V by 5 bases and J by 0 bases, and 14 bases separated the two germline ends. The CDR3, as DNA: TGTGCCAGCAGTCCTACTAGAATTTTCTCCTACGAGCAGTACTTC. Translated, it gives CASSPTRIFSYEQYF.

The chain joins TRBV7-2 to TRBJ2-1; 7 positions match TRBD2. Per the germline V gene, CDR1 is SGHTA and CDR2 is FQGNSA. Unmatched junction bases numbered 7, after V lost 5 bases and J lost 0 bases. The CDR3 covers 16 residues. CDR3 amino acids: CASSTIAGSSYNEQFF. Written as DNA, the CDR3 is TGTGCCAGCAGCACGATAGCGGGTAGCTCCTACAATGAGCAGTTCTTC.

The J gene is TRBJ2-7, the V gene TRBV6-1; TRBD1 matches at 7 bases. Germline V lookup: CDR1 MNHNS, CDR2 SASEGT. The ends lost 2 bases at V and 5 bases at J; junction bases unmatched: 6. This CDR3 region has 14 residues. The CDR3 DNA follows: TGTGCCAGCAGTGAATCAAGGGGGCGTAACGAGCAGTACTTC. Protein: CASSESRGRNEQYF.

The chain uses TRBV29-1 and TRBJ1-4; possibly TRBD1 for D (5 bases). The V end lost 6 bases, the J end lost 12 bases, and 20 bases lay between the germline ends. The CDR3 spans 13 residues. Per germline, CDR1 SQVTM and CDR2 ANQGSEA. CDR3 sequence: CSVPGPSIRELFF. DNA for the CDR3: TGCAGCGTACCGGGACCCTCGATAAGGGAACTGTTTTTT.

The chain employs TRBV29-1 and TRBJ1-2, with 7 positions matching TRBD1. The V gene's germline CDR1 is SQVTM and CDR2 ANQGSEA. This CDR3 region has 15 residues. V trimming: 2 bases; J trimming: 2 bases; junction bases outside the gene matches: 8. Here the CDR3 reads CSVERGPEPNYGYTF. The CDR3 DNA reads TGCAGCGTTGAAAGGGGGCCTGAACCCAACTATGGCTACACCTTC.

The rearrangement joins TRBV29-1 to TRBJ2-5; 8 nucleotides line up with TRBD1. The CDR3 is 12 amino acids. CDR1 is SQVTM and CDR2 is ANQGSEA in the germline V gene. The CDR3 sequence is CTTRTGQETQYF. The CDR3 DNA sequence: TGCACCACCCGGACAGGGCAAGAGACCCAGTACTTC.

This chain links TRBV28 with TRBJ1-2; D is unclear. This CDR3 spans 12 amino acids. The V end was cut by 3 bases, the J end by 2 bases, with 4 bases between. CDR1 and CDR2 (germline): MDHEN, SYDVKM. The CDR3 sequence is CASSLDNYGYTF. CDR3 nucleotides: TGTGCCAGCAGTTTGGACAACTATGGCTACACCTTC.

This chain connects TRBV28 to TRBJ2-1; TRBD2 aligns across 10 bases. Per germline, CDR1 MDHEN and CDR2 SYDVKM. J lost 2 bases, V lost 1 base, and 2 bases had no gene match. The CDR3 contains 16 residues. The DNA for the CDR3 is TGTGCCAGCAGTTTATCTAGCGGGGGAGCCTACAATGAGCAGTTCTTC. Translation: CASSLSSGGAYNEQFF.

The genes are TRBV7-2 and TRBJ2-5; TRBD1 is a possible D gene (6 bases). Germline lookup yields CDR1 SGHTA and CDR2 FQGNSA. The length of the CDR3 is 15 residues. The ends were cut back, 5 bases at V and 2 bases at J, with 15 bases in the middle. CDR3 sequence reads: CASSPKDRLQETQYF. The DNA of the CDR3 is TGTGCCAGCAGCCCGAAGGACAGACTACAAGAGACCCAGTACTTC.

J is TRBJ2-1 and V is TRBV5-4, with 8 nucleotides matching TRBD1. Germline CDR1 and CDR2: SGHNT and YYREEE (reference sequence). V shed 0 bases and J 6 bases; nucleotides not matched to a gene: 8. The CDR3 has 16 amino acids. CDR3 nucleotide sequence: TGTGCCAGCAGCTTGGGAATGGACAGGGTGAGCAATGAGCAGTTCTTC. It specifies CASSLGMDRVSNEQFF.

V is TRBV6-5 and J is TRBJ2-1; D call uncertain. The CDR3 sequence is 13 residues long. Germline-derived CDR1 and CDR2 are MNHEY and SVGAGI. V was clipped by 8 bases and J by 0 bases, with 8 bases between them. DNA of the CDR3: TGTGCCAGCTTAGACGGCTCCTACAATGAGCAGTTCTTC. It specifies CASLDGSYNEQFF.

The chain couples TRBV28 to TRBJ2-4; a possible D gene is TRBD2 (6 bases). Looked up from germline, CDR1 is MDHEN and CDR2 is SYDVKM. This CDR3 has 15 amino acids. V was trimmed by 5 bases and J by 0 bases, leaving 11 bases between them. CDR3 coding DNA: TGTGCCAGCAGTCATCGGGGGATAGCCAAAAACATTCAGTACTTC. Residues: CASSHRGIAKNIQYF.

V usage is TRBV27 and J usage is TRBJ2-1, with a tentative D call TRBD2 (6 bases). Looked up from germline, CDR1 is MNHEY and CDR2 is SMNVEV (reference sequence). The CDR3 loop spans 14 amino acids. Trimming pared 8 bases from V and 0 bases from J, leaving 11 bases between. The CDR3: CASRSGDSYNEQFF. Written as DNA, the CDR3 is TGTGCCAGCCGTTCGGGGGACTCCTACAATGAGCAGTTCTTC.

This chain joins TRBV7-9 and TRBJ2-1; D might be TRBD2 (6 bases). The germline CDR1 and CDR2 sequences are SEHNR and FQNEAQ (reference sequence). The CDR3 totals 16 residues. V lost 0 bases to trimming and J lost 5 bases, with 14 bases between them. The CDR3 loop reads CASSLALGEDDNEQFF. In DNA, the CDR3 is TGTGCCAGCAGCTTAGCTCTGGGGGAGGACGACAATGAGCAGTTCTTC.

The CDR3 bases are TGTGCCAGCAGGCGCTCTAGCGGGACTTATGAGCAGTTCTTC. Amino acid sequence: CASRRSSGTYEQFF. The chain carries TRBV9 and TRBJ2-1; TRBD2 matches at 9 bases. V dropped 5 bases and J dropped 8; count of bases not matched to a gene: 8. The CDR3 loop spans 14 amino acids. The germline CDR1 and CDR2 sequences are SGDLS and YYNGEE.

The chain couples TRBV5-1 to TRBJ2-1; a weak D match, TRBD1 (5 bases). Germline loops: CDR1 SGHRS, CDR2 YFSETQ. The V end was cut by 1 base, the J end by 0 bases, with 8 bases between. The CDR3 loop spans 15 amino acids. Here the CDR3 reads CASSLSQGSYNEQFF. In DNA form, the CDR3 reads TGCGCCAGCAGCTTGTCGCAGGGCTCCTACAATGAGCAGTTCTTC.

The chain employs TRBV7-2 and TRBJ1-1; 9 bases align to TRBD1. Germline V gene data show CDR1 as SGHTA and CDR2 as FQGNSA. The CDR3 spans 13 residues. The J segment lost 8 bases and the V segment lost 4 bases, leaving 5 bases of the junction unmatched. The CDR3 sequence: CASSSTGGLEAFF. In nucleotides, the CDR3 is TGTGCCAGCAGCTCTACAGGGGGCCTAGAAGCTTTCTTT.

The rearrangement uses TRBV9 and TRBJ1-1; TRBD1 is a possible D gene (6 bases). There are 16 residues in the CDR3. CDR1 is SGDLS, CDR2 YYNGEE, per germline. V gave up 3 bases and J gave up 1 base, with 16 bases separating them. CDR3 in DNA: TGTGCCAGCAGCGAGGAAGGACAGCCCGAGAACACTGAAGCTTTCTTT. Translation: CASSEEGQPENTEAFF.

This chain uses TRBV7-1 with TRBJ2-3; 9 bases agree with TRBD2. TRBV7-1 is an open reading frame whose function is uncertain. This CDR3 comprises 24 residues. V was clipped by 3 bases and J by 4 bases; unmatched bases: 32. The CDR3 DNA is TGTGCCAGCAGCTCCGAAAGACTAGCGGAAAACCCCCGGGAGTCCCCCGCCCATCCAGATACGCAGTATTTT. Its protein product is CASSSERLAENPRESPAHPDTQYF.

This clone was counted a single time. V is TRBV18 and J is TRBJ1-3, with D unclear. From germline, CDR1 is KGHSH and CDR2 LQKENI. V lost 4 bases, J lost 0 bases, and 10 bases lay in between. The CDR3 runs 15 residues. CDR3 protein: CASSRTYSSGNTIYF. The CDR3 nucleotides are TGTGCCAGCTCACGGACTTATAGCTCTGGAAACACCATATATTTT.

V and J are TRBV5-6 and TRBJ1-1; D possibly corresponds to TRBD1 (6 bases). Looked up from germline, CDR1 is SGHDT and CDR2 is YYEEEE. V gave up 0 bases and J gave up 3 bases, with 15 bases separating them. The CDR3 spans 16 residues. The CDR3 region has the DNA TGTGCCAGCAGCTTGGAGTCAGGGGTCGTTTACACTGAAGCTTTCTTT. As protein: CASSLESGVVYTEAFF.

The chain uses TRBV19 and TRBJ1-2; 9 positions agree with TRBD1. Germline-derived CDR1 and CDR2 are LNHDA and SQIVND (reference sequence). V lost 6 bases and J lost 6; bases outside the gene matches: 8. The CDR3 extends over 14 amino acids. CDR3 nucleotides: TGTGCCAGTAGCTGGGACAGGGCGGGCGATGGCTACACCTTC. Its translation: CASSWDRAGDGYTF.

Only one count was recorded for this clone. The rearrangement links TRBV30 to TRBJ1-2; TRBD1 matches 7 bases. The trim removed 4 bases at V and 4 bases at J, leaving 12 bases unmatched. This CDR3 has 15 residues. Germline assignment: CDR1 GTSNPN and CDR2 SVGIG (reference sequence). Here the CDR3 DNA reads TGTGCCTGGACCCAGGGGGGGGCGTCGTCCTATGGCTACACCTTC. This codes for CAWTQGGASSYGYTF.